The rows below give T cell receptor beta chains drawn from one sample of a study of cytomegalovirus exposure and HLA in healthy donors. Using immunoSEQ multiplex PCR, the repertoire was profiled, and TCRdb retains in-frame clones only, with some absent. The table includes 130,000 or so clones, 75% detected once. The sample comprised PBMCs. The receptors come from a young man in good health and CMV-seronegative. The CDR3 runs from the conserved cysteine through the conserved F or W. The order of the fields is J gene, clone size, V gene, D gene, CDR3 protein, CDR3 DNA. A D gene is named only where the DNA matches it firmly. Clone size is shown for a subset of rows, as once, few, many or a class of expanded clone.

>TRBJ2-1|once|TRBV4-2|-
CASSQDLPGSYNEQFF
TGTGCCAGCAGCCAAGACCTTCCAGGTTCCTACAATGAGCAGTTCTTC
>TRBJ1-4|few|TRBV6-5|-
CASTSSPLREKLFF
TGTGCCAGCACGTCCAGCCCCTTGAGGGAAAAACTGTTTTTT
>TRBJ2-7|-|TRBV7-6|TRBD1
CASSLGAYGTGNNEQYF
TGTGCCAGCAGCTTGGGGGCTTACGGGACAGGGAACAACGAGCAGTACTTC
>TRBJ1-1|-|TRBV20-1|-
CSAKGDTEAFF
TGCAGTGCCAAGGGGGACACTGAAGCTTTCTTT
>TRBJ2-7|-|TRBV28|TRBD2
CASIPRLAGYEQYF
TGTGCCAGCATCCCAAGACTAGCGGGGTACGAGCAGTACTTC
>TRBJ2-3|-|TRBV6-6|-
CATGLGGRTDTQYF
TGTGCCACCGGGTTGGGGGGGCGCACAGATACGCAGTATTTT
>TRBJ1-2|few|TRBV14|TRBD1
CASSQRRGNYGYTF
TGTGCCAGCAGCCAACGCAGGGGGAACTATGGCTACACCTTC
>TRBJ2-3|-|TRBV4-3|TRBD2
CASSQDPGGSDVSTDTQYF
TGCGCCAGCAGCCAAGATCCTGGCGGGAGTGATGTCAGCACAGATACGCAGTATTTT
>TRBJ2-1|-|TRBV5-6|TRBD1
CASSFWDRGKGEQFF
TGTGCCAGCAGCTTCTGGGACAGGGGTAAGGGTGAGCAGTTCTTC
>TRBJ2-7|-|TRBV19|-
CASSLKLEGYEQYF
TGTGCCAGTAGTTTGAAACTAGAAGGCTACGAGCAGTACTTC
>TRBJ2-7|-|TRBV28|-
CASSKWGEASSYEQYF
TGTGCCAGCAGCAAATGGGGGGAAGCAAGCTCCTACGAGCAGTACTTC
>TRBJ2-7|few|TRBV5-6|-
CASSLASEQYF
TGTGCCAGCAGCTTGGCGTCCGAGCAGTACTTC
>TRBJ1-1|-|TRBV9|-
CASGTQVNTEAFF
TGTGCCAGCGGCACCCAGGTAAACACTGAAGCTTTCTTT
>TRBJ2-5|few|TRBV4-2|TRBD2
CASSQEGGGARETQYF
TGTGCCAGCAGCCAAGAGGGCGGGGGGGCCAGAGAGACCCAGTACTTC
>TRBJ2-3|once|TRBV6-5|-
CASSLLAFTDTQYF
TGTGCCAGCAGTCTTCTTGCGTTCACAGATACGCAGTATTTT
>TRBJ2-7|-|TRBV4-3|-
CASSQDMGGSLTRYEQYF
TGCGCCAGCAGCCAAGATATGGGGGGTTCGTTGACCCGCTACGAGCAGTACTTC
>TRBJ1-1|-|TRBV6-1|-
CASNRAEPNTEAFF
TGTGCCAGCAACAGGGCCGAACCGAACACTGAAGCTTTCTTT